Given below is one T cell receptor (beta chain) in context. Its antigen is unknown. The data are from a study of shared clonotypes between healthy human individuals. In the study overall: Serving as donors were a couple of women and a few men, whose ages spanned 18 to 49.

Assay used: immunoSEQ multiplex PCR; TCRdb lists only in-frame clones, some missing. The table shows 450,000 or so clones, with 75% to 80% occurring only once. Findings of the study overall: Represented genetic and exposure-history diversity was restricted by having few donors.

The CDR3 sequence is 17 residues long. V was pared by 1 base and J by 0 bases, with 7 bases of the junction left unmatched. From germline, CDR1 is SGHRS and CDR2 YFSETQ. The sequencing input was PBMCs. The clonotype originates from a middle-aged woman in good health. Some clones in this sample may be carry-over from other donors' samples. V usage is TRBV5-1 and J usage is TRBJ1-3, with 7 bases identical to TRBD1. CDR3 DNA sequence: TGCGCCAGCAGCTTGACCCCGGGACAGAGCTCTGGAAACACCATATATTTT. Its translation is CASSLTPGQSSGNTIYF. The full variable domain, with the rest looked up from reference TRBV5-1 and TRBJ1-3, is KAGVTQTPRYLIKTRGQQVTLSCSPISGHRSVSWYQQTPGQGLQFLFEYFSETQRNKGNFPGRFSGRQFSNSRSEMNVSTLELGDSALYLCASSLTPGQSSGNTIYFGEGSWLTVV.